The 8 T cell receptor beta chains in this list originate from one sample, sequenced in a study of regulatory T cells in long-lasting Graves disease. To make TCR beta libraries, researchers used iRepertoire HTBI primers and Arm-PCR of CDR3 regions. In TCRdb, the multiplex PCR reads were re-called with MiXCR into one record per CDR3 protein. The sample shows about 660,000 distinct CDR3 sequences, approximately 31% of them seen only once. Stated time point: persistent/refractory GD, antithyroid drugs over 5 years with positive TRAb. PBMC-derived RNA was used for the TCR library. This specimen consisted of peripheral blood mononuclear cells (PBMCs), obtained when the disease was refractory, from a patient treated with antithyroid drugs. The receptors stem from a female donor with Graves disease.

This clonotype has a handful of counts. The rearrangement uses TRBV20-1 and TRBJ2-7; 10 nucleotides match TRBD1. The CDR3 spans 14 residues. V trimming: 6 bases; J trimming: 4 bases; junction bases outside the gene matches: 9. Per the germline V gene, CDR1 is DFQATT and CDR2 is SNEGSKA (reference sequence). This CDR3 is CSARGDRGLYEQYF. CDR3 DNA: TGCAGTGCCCGGGGGGACAGGGGTTTATACGAGCAGTACTTC.

V gene TRBV5-1 combines with J gene TRBJ1-1; D is uncertain. The V and J ends lost 1 base and 6 bases respectively, with 10 bases between them. The length of the CDR3 is 13 residues. CDR1 and CDR2 (germline): SGHRS, YFSETQ. The CDR3, as DNA: TGCGCCAGCAGCTTGAGATCCAGTTCTGAAGCTTTCTTT. Translated, it gives CASSLRSSSEAFF. Variable domain in full (rest from reference TRBV5-1 and TRBJ1-1): KAGVTQTPRYLIKTRGQQVTLSCSPISGHRSVSWYQQTPGQGLQFLFEYFSETQRNKGNFPGRFSGRQFSNSRSEMNVSTLELGDSALYLCASSLRSSSEAFFGQGTRLTVV.

The chain recombines TRBV5-1 with TRBJ2-2; D remains unclear. CDR1 and CDR2 (germline): SGHRS, YFSETQ. The CDR3 is 14 amino acids. V lost 3 bases to trimming and J lost 6 bases, with 12 bases between them. The CDR3 bases are TGCGCCAGCAGCTCAGTCGGCGGTCCCGGGGAGCTGTTTTTT. This encodes CASSSVGGPGELFF.

The rearrangement joins TRBV29-1 to TRBJ2-1; D remains ambiguous. CDR1 is SQVTM and CDR2 is ANQGSEA in the germline V gene. CDR3 length equals 11 residues. The ends were cut back, 3 bases at V and 3 bases at J, with 3 bases in the middle. The DNA of the CDR3 is TGCAGCGTTGACTTCTACAATGAGCAGTTCTTC. It is translated as CSVDFYNEQFF.

The chain combines TRBV5-5 with TRBJ1-4, with TRBD1 matching over 8 bases. V gave up 2 bases and J gave up 0 bases; unmatched junction bases: 3. CDR1 and CDR2 from the germline V gene are SGHKS and YYEKEE (reference sequence). The CDR3 spans 16 residues. This chain's CDR3 is CASSFGTGTTNEKLFF. The CDR3 region has the DNA TGTGCCAGCAGCTTCGGGACAGGAACAACTAATGAAAAACTGTTTTTT. Variable domain in full (rest from reference TRBV5-5 and TRBJ1-4): DAGVTQSPTHLIKTRGQQVTLRCSPISGHKSVSWYQQVLGQGPQFIFQYYEKEERGRGNFPDRFSARQFPNYSSELNVNALLLGDSALYLCASSFGTGTTNEKLFFGSGTQLSVL.

The V gene is TRBV18, the J gene TRBJ2-5; unclear D gene. The length of the CDR3 is 12 residues. The germline V gene encodes CDR1 KGHSH and CDR2 LQKENI. V lost 3 bases to trimming and J lost 3 bases, with 5 bases between them. The chain's CDR3 is CASSPKEETQYF. The CDR3 DNA reads as TGTGCCAGCTCACCCAAAGAAGAGACCCAGTACTTC.

This clonotype was seen a few times. The V call is TRBV27, the J call TRBJ2-5; D is possibly TRBD2 (6 bases). Germline V gene sequence: CDR1 MNHEY, CDR2 SMNVEV (reference sequence). V shed 7 bases and J shed 5 bases, with 11 bases lying between them. The CDR3 length is 12 residues. CDR3 sequence reads: CASNLEGETQYF. In DNA form, the CDR3 reads TGTGCCAGCAATCTGGAGGGGGAGACCCAGTACTTC.

This clonotype has a handful of counts. The rearrangement uses TRBV5-4 and TRBJ2-7, with 8 positions matching TRBD2. This CDR3 comprises 16 residues. Germline CDR1 SGHNT, CDR2 YYREEE (reference sequence). The J segment lost 2 bases and the V segment lost 4 bases, leaving 11 bases of the junction unmatched. The CDR3 DNA reads as TGTGCCAGCAGCCCGCAGGGAGGTAGCGGGGCCTACGAGCAGTACTTC. This encodes CASSPQGGSGAYEQYF. Complete variable domain (other parts from reference TRBV5-4 and TRBJ2-7): ETGVTQSPTHLIKTRGQQVTLRCSSQSGHNTVSWYQQALGQGPQFIFQYYREEENGRGNFPPRFSGLQFPNYSSELNVNALELDDSALYLCASSPQGGSGAYEQYFGPGTRLTVT.